The sequence of this T cell receptor beta chain was determined in a study of T cells after yellow fever vaccination. It was through 5'RACE template switching that TCR cDNA was made, with a universal primer site and UMIs added. TCRdb used MiXCR to reprocess the 5' RACE reads, holding one entry per CDR3 protein. The table lists about 340,000 distinct CDR3 sequences, around 13% of them singletons. CDR3 length equals 14 residues. Per germline, CDR1 LGHDT and CDR2 YNNKEL (reference sequence). V lost 4 bases, J lost 2 bases, and 12 bases lay in between. Sequencing used CD4+ T cells sorted from PBMCs, obtained 15 days after the yellow fever booster vaccination. This TCR came from a man younger than 35 who received the YFV17D yellow fever vaccine. The gene calls are TRBV3-1 and TRBJ2-7; weak D call: TRBD2 (7 bases). CDR3 nucleotide sequence: TGTGCCAGCAGCCGGGGGGGGCAACCCTACGAGCAGTACGTC. It yields the protein CASSRGGQPYEQYV.